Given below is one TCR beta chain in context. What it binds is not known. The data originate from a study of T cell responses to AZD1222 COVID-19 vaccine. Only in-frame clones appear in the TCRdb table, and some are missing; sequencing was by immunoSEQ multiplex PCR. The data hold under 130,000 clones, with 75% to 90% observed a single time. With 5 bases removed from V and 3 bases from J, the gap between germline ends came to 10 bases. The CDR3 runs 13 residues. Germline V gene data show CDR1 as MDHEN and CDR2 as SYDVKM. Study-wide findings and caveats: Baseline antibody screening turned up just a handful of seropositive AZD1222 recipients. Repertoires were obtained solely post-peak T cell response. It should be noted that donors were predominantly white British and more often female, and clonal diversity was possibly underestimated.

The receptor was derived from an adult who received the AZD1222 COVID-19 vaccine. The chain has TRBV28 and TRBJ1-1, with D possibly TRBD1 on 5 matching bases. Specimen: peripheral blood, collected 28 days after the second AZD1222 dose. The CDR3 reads CASSVTVDTEAFF. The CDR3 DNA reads TGTGCCAGCAGTGTGACAGTAGACACTGAAGCTTTCTTT.